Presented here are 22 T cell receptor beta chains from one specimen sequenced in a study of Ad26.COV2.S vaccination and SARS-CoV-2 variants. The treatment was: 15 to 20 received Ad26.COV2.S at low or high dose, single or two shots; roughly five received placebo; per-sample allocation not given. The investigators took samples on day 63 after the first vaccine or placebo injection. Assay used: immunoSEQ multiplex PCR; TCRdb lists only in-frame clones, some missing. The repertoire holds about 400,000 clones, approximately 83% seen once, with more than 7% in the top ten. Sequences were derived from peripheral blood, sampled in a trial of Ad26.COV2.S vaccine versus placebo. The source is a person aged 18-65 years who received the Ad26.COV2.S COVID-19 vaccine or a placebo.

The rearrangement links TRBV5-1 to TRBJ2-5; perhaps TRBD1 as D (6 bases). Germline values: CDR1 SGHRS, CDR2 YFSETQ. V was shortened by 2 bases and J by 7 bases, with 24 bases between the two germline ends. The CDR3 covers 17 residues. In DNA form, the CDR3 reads TGCGCCAGCAGCTTAACAGGGACCGGGTATCTAAGGGGGACCCAGTACTTC. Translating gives CASSLTGTGYLRGTQYF.

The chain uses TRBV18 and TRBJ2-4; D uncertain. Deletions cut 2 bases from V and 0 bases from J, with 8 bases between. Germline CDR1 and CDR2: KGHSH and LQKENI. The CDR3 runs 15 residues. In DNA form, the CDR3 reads TGTGCCAGCTCACCAGAAATACTAGCCAAAAACATTCAGTACTTC. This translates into CASSPEILAKNIQYF.

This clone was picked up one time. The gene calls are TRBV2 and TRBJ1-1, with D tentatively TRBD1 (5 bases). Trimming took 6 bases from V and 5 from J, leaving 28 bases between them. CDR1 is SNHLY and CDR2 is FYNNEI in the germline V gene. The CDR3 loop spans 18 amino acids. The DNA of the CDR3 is TGTGCCAGCAGCGACCCGAGCAGACAGTGGTCGATCGAAACTGAAGCTTTCTTT. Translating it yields CASSDPSRQWSIETEAFF. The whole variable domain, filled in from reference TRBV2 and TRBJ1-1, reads EPEVTQTPSHQVTQMGQEVILRCVPISNHLYFYWYRQILGQKVEFLVSFYNNEISEKSEIFDDQFSVERPDGSNFTLKIRSTKLEDSAMYFCASSDPSRQWSIETEAFFGQGTRLTVV.

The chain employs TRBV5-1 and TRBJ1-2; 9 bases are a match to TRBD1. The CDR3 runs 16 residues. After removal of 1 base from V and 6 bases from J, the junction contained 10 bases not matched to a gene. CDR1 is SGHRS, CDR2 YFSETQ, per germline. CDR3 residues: CASSLLTLTGGNGYTF. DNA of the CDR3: TGCGCCAGCAGCTTGCTCACCCTGACAGGGGGGAATGGCTACACCTTC.

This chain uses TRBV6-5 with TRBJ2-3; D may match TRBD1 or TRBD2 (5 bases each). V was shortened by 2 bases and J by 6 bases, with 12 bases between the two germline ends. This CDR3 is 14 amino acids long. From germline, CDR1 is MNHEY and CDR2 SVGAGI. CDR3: CASSYRGPPDTQYF. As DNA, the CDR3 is TGTGCCAGCAGTTACCGGGGACCCCCCGATACGCAGTATTTT.

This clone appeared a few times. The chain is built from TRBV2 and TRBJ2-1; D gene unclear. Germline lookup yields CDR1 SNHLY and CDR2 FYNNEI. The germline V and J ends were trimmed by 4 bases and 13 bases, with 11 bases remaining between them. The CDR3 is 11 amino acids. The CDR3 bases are TGTGCCAGCAGTGTACAGCGTCCCCAGTTCTTC. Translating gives CASSVQRPQFF.

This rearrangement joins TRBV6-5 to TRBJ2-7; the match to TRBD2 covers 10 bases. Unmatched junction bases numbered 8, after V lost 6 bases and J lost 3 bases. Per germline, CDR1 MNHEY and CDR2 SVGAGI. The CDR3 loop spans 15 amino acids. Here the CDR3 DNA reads TGTGCCAGCAGACTGGGACTAGCGCCGAACTACGAGCAGTACTTC. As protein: CASRLGLAPNYEQYF.

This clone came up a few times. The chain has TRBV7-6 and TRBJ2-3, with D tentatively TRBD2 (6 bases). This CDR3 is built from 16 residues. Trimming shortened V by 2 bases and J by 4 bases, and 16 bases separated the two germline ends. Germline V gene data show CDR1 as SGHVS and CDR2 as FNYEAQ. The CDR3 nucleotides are TGTGCCAGCAGCTTATGGGGGGAGAGGGGCCCAGATACGCAGTATTTT. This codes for CASSLWGERGPDTQYF.

Here the CDR3 DNA reads TGTGCCATCAGTGGGGGTTCTAATGAAAAACTGTTTTTT. It translates to CAISGGSNEKLFF. The V call is TRBV10-3, the J call TRBJ1-4; D is unresolved. V lost 4 bases and J lost 3, with 6 bases in between. Germline V gene lookup returns CDR1 ENHRY and CDR2 SYGVKD. The CDR3 contains 13 residues.

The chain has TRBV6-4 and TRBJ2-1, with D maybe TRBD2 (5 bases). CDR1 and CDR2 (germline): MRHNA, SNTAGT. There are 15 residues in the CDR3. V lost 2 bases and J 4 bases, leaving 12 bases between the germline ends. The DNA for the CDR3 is TGTGCCAGCAGTGACGGCAGGACTGGGTACAATGAGCAGTTCTTC. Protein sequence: CASSDGRTGYNEQFF.

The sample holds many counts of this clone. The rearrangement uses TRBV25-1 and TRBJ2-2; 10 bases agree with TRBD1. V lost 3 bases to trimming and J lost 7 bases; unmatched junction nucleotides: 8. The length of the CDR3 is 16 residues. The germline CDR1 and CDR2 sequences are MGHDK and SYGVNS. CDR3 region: CASSDSGTGDIGELFF. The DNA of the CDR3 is TGTGCCAGCAGTGATTCCGGGACAGGGGACATCGGGGAGCTGTTTTTT.

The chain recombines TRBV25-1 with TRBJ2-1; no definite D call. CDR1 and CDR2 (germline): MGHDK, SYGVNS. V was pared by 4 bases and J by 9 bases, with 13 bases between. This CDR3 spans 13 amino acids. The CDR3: CASSAISLGEQFF. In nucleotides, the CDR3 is TGTGCCAGCAGTGCCATAAGTTTAGGTGAGCAGTTCTTC.

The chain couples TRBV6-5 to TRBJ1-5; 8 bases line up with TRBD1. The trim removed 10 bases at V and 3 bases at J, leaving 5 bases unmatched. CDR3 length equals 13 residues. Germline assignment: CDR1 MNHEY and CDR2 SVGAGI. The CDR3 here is CAILDRVNQPQHF. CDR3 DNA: TGTGCCATATTGGACAGGGTCAATCAGCCCCAGCATTTT.

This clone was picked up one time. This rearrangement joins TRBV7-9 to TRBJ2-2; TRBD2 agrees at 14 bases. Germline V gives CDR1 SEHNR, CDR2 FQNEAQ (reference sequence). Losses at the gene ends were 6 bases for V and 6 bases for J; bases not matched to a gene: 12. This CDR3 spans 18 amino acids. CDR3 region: CASSFAGTSGSVPGELFF. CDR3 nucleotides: TGTGCCAGCAGTTTCGCCGGGACTAGCGGGAGTGTACCCGGGGAGCTGTTTTTT.

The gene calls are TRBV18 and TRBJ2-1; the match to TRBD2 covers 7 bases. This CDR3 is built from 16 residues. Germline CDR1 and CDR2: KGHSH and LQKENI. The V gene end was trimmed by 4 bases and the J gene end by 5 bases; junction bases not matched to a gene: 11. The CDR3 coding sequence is TGTGCCAGCTCACGCCAAAGCACCCGGGGGGACAATGAGCAGTTCTTC. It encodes CASSRQSTRGDNEQFF.

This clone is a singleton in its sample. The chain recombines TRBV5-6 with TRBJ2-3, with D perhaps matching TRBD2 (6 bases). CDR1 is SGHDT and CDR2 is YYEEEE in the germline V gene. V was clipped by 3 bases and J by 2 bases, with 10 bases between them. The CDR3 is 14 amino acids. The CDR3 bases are TGTGCCAGCAGCTCCGGGACTTTCACAGATACGCAGTATTTT. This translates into CASSSGTFTDTQYF.

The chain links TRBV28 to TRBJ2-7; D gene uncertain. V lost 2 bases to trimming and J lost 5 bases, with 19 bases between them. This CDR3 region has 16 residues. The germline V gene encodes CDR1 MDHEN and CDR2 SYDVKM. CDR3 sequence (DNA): TGTGCCAGCAGTTTAGCTCGGGTGCTGAAGGGCCACGAGCAGTACTTC. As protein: CASSLARVLKGHEQYF.

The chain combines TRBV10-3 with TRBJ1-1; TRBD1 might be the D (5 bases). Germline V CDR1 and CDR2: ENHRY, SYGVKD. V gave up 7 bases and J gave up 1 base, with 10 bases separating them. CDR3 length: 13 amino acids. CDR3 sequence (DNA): TGTGCCATCAACAGGATGGAGAACACTGAAGCTTTCTTT. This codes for CAINRMENTEAFF.

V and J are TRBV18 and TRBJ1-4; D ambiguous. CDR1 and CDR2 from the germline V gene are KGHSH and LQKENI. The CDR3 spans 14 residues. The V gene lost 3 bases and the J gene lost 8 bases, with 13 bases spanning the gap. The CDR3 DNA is TGTGCCAGCTCACCGAGGCCAGTGGGGGAAAAACTGTTTTTT. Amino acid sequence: CASSPRPVGEKLFF. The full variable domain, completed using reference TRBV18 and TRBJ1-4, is NAGVMQNPRHLVRRRGQEARLRCSPMKGHSHVYWYRQLPEEGLKFMVYLQKENIIDESGMPKERFSAEFPKEGPSILRIQQVVRGDSAAYFCASSPRPVGEKLFFGSGTQLSVL.

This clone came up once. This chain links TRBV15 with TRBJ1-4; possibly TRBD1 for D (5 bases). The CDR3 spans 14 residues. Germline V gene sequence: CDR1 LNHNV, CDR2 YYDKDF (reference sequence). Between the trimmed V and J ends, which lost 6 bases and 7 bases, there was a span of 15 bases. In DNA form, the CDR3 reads TGTGCCACCAGATATCAGGGCCGAGGTGAAAAACTGTTTTTT. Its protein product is CATRYQGRGEKLFF. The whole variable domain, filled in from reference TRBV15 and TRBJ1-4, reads DAMVIQNPRYQVTQFGKPVTLSCSQTLNHNVMYWYQQKSSQAPKLLFHYYDKDFNNEADTPDNFQSRRPNTSFCFLDIRSPGLGDTAMYLCATRYQGRGEKLFFGSGTQLSVL.

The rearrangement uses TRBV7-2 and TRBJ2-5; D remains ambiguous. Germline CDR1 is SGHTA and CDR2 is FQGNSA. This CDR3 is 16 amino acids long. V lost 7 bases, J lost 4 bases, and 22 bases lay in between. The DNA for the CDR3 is TGTGCCAGCACCCCCAGTGGAGCGCCCTGGAGAGAGACCCAGTACTTC. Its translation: CASTPSGAPWRETQYF.

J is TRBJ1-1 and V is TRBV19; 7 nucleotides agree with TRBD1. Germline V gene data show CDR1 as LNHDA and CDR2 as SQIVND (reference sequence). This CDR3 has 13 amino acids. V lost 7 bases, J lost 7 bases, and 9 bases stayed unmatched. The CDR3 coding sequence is TGTGCCAGTATGTGGGCAGGGGGAGTTGAAGCTTTCTTT. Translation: CASMWAGGVEAFF.